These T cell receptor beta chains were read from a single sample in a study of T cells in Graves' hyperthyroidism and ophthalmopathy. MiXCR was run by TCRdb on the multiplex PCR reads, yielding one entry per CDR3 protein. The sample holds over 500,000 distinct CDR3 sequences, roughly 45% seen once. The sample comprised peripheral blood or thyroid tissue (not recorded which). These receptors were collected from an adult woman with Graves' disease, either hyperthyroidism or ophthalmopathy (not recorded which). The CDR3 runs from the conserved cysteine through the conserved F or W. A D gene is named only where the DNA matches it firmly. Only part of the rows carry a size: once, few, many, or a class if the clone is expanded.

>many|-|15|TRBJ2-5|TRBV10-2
TGCGCCAGCAGTGAGAACGTCGGAGGAGAAGGGACCCAGTACTTC
CASSENVGGEGTQYF
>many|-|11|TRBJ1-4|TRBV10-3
TGTGCCATCAGTGATAATGAAAAACTGTTTTTT
CAISDNEKLFF
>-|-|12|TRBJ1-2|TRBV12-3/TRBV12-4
TGTGCCAGCAGTAAACAGGAGTATGGCTACACCTTC
CASSKQEYGYTF
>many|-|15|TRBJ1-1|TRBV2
TGTGCCAGCAGTGAAGGACTCCTGAGAAACACTGAAGCTTTCTTT
CASSEGLLRNTEAFF
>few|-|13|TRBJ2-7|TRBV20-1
TGCAGTGCCGGAGAGGGGTCCCGGAACGAGCAGTACTTC
CSAGEGSRNEQYF
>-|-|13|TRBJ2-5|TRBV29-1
TGCAGCGTTGAGCACCCGTACCAAGAGACCCAGTACTTC
CSVEHPYQETQYF
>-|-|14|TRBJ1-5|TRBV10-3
TGTGCCAGTAGGACCGCGGGGGGCAATCAGCCCCAGCATTTT
CASRTAGGNQPQHF
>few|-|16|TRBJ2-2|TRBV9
TGTGCCAGCAGCGTAGTTTCAGGGAGTCACACCGGGGAGCTGTTTTTT
CASSVVSGSHTGELFF
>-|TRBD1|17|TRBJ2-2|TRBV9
TGTGCCAGCAGCGACCCCAGGGGACAGGGAGACACCGGGGAGCTGTTTTTT
CASSDPRGQGDTGELFF
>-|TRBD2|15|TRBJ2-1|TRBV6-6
TGTGCCAGCAGTGATACTAGCGGGAGGGCGAGCGAGCAGTTCTTC
CASSDTSGRASEQFF
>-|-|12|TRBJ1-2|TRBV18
TGTGCCAGCTCACTACAGGCGTATGGCTACACCTTC
CASSLQAYGYTF
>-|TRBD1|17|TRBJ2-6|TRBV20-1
TGCAGTGCTCCTCTAGGACAGGAAAGCTCTGGGGCCAACGTCCTGACTTTC
CSAPLGQESSGANVLTF
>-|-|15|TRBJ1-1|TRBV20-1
TGCAGTGCTAGAACCGGACACGTAACACTGAAGCTGGCTTTCTTT
CSARTGHVTLKLAFF
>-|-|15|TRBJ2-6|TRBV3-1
TGTGCCAGCAGCCCGTACTGGTCTGGGGCCAACGTCCTGACTTTC
CASSPYWSGANVLTF
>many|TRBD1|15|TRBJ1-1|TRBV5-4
TGTGCCAGCAGCGGGGGACAGGGAGGGAACACTGAAGCTTTCTTT
CASSGGQGGNTEAFF
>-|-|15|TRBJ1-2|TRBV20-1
TGCAGTGCTGACCGGGACACTTCCGGGGACGATGGCTACACCTTC
CSADRDTSGDDGYTF
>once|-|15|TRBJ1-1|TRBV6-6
TGTGCCAGCGGTTACGGCCCCACGGTTGGGACTGAAGCTTTCTTT
CASGYGPTVGTEAFF
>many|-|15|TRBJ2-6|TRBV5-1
TGCGCCAGCAGCATCCAGGGTGCTGGGGCCAACGTCCTGACTTTC
CASSIQGAGANVLTF
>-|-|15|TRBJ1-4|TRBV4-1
TGCGCCAGCAGCGAAACCGGGGCTTGGGGTGAAAAACTGTTTTTT
CASSETGAWGEKLFF
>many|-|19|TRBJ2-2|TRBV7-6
TGTGCCAGCAGCTATTACGTAGTCTACCCCGCGGGCGACACCGGGGAGCTGTTTTTT
CASSYYVVYPAGDTGELFF
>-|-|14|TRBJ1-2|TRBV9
TGTACCAGCAGGGTTAGACAGGCTGACTATGGCTACACCTTC
CTSRVRQADYGYTF
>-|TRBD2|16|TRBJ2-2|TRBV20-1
TGCAGTGCTAGAGAAGCTAGGGGACTAGACCCCGGGGAGCTGTTTTTT
CSAREARGLDPGELFF
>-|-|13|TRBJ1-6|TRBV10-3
TGTGCCATCAGTGAGAGGGTCAATTCACCCCTCCACTTT
CAISERVNSPLHF
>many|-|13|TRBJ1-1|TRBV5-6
TGTGCCAGCAGCTTGCCAGCCAACACTGAAGCTTTCTTT
CASSLPANTEAFF
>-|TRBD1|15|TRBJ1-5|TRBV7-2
TGCGCCAGCAGCCAAGATGGGACAGGTAATCAGCCCCAGCATTTT
CASSQDGTGNQPQHF
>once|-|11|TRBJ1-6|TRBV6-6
TGTGCCAGCAGTTACGGTTCACCCCTCCACTTT
CASSYGSPLHF
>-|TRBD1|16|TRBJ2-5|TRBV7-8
TGTGCCAGCAGCTTGGATAGGACAGGGGGACAAGAGACCCAGTACTTC
CASSLDRTGGQETQYF
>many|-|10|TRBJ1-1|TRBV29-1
TGCAGCGTTGAAAACACTGAAGCTTTCTTT
CSVENTEAFF
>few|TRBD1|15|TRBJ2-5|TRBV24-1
TGTGCCACCAGACCTAACAGGGGCGTGGGAGAGACCCAGTACTTC
CATRPNRGVGETQYF
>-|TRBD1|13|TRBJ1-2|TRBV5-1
TGCGCCAGCTTCCAGGGACAGTCCTATGGCTACACCTTC
CASFQGQSYGYTF
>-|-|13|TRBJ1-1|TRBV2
TGTGTCAGCAGTGCATACCTAGGAAGGGAAGCTTTCTTT
CVSSAYLGREAFF
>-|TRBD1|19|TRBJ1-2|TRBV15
TGTGCCACCAGCATTACGGACAGCGGGACAGGGGACCTTAACTATGGCTACACCTTC
CATSITDSGTGDLNYGYTF
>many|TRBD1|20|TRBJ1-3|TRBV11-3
TGTGCCAGCAGCCCCGGACAGGGGGACTCCGATGGATGGTCTGGAAACACCATATATTTT
CASSPGQGDSDGWSGNTIYF
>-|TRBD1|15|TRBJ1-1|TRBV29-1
TGCAGCGTTCCAGGGGGAGGCTATGGCTACACTGAAGCTTTCTTT
CSVPGGGYGYTEAFF
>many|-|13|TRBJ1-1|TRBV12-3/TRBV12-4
TGTGCCAGCAGCCCTCGATTTAACACTGAAGCTTTCTTT
CASSPRFNTEAFF